This T cell receptor beta chain was captured in a study of blood T cell repertoires in COVID-19. Assay: immunoSEQ multiplex PCR; the TCRdb copy retains only in-frame clones and omits some. The sample has roughly 50,000 clones, around 83% seen once; the top ten hold roughly 2%. V dropped 9 bases and J dropped 0; count of bases not matched to a gene: 11. The CDR3 has 16 residues. CDR1 and CDR2 (germline): SGHAT, FQNNGV. The sample was peripheral blood. The source of this sequence is a woman aged 55-75 years with acute or convalescent COVID-19. The V and J genes are TRBV11-2 and TRBJ1-3, with TRBD1 matching over 7 bases. CDR3 sequence reads: CASRPLQGSSGNTIYF. Here the CDR3 DNA reads TGTGCCAGTAGACCCCTACAGGGGAGCTCTGGAAACACCATATATTTT.